The 7 T cell receptor beta chains presented below share a single source sample, sequenced in a study of T-cell memory formation after mild COVID-19. One entry per CDR3 protein, called by TCRdb with MiXCR from the 5' RACE reads. Of approximately 250,000 distinct CDR3 sequences in the sample, over 15% were seen once. Input material: PBMCs or a T cell subset sorted from them (not recorded which). The receptors come from a man in his late teens or twenties who had mild COVID-19 (a few samples of this study predate the infection). Cell type and time point are not known.

This clonotype was seen only a few times. This chain joins TRBV20-1 and TRBJ2-4; D not certain. The CDR3 loop spans 13 amino acids. V shed 6 bases and J shed 5 bases, with 14 bases lying between them. Germline loops: CDR1 DFQATT, CDR2 SNEGSKA (reference sequence). The CDR3 coding sequence is TGCAGTGCCCGAGCAGCAACCGAAAACATTCAGTACTTC. It specifies CSARAATENIQYF.

On this clonotype itself: At one boundary the junction diverges from the germline segment, which might be a read error. The V and J genes are TRBV7-3 and TRBJ2-3; D unresolved. Germline loops: CDR1 SGHTA, CDR2 FQGTGA. This CDR3 has 15 amino acids. The CDR3 region is CASSFSSPHTETQYF. The DNA of the CDR3 is TGTGCCAGCAGCTTTAGCTCGCCCCACACAGAAACGCAGTATTTT.

V usage is TRBV6-6 and J usage is TRBJ2-5; D gene unclear. Germline CDR1 is MNHNY and CDR2 is SVGAGI (reference sequence). The CDR3 length is 11 residues. Trimming took 4 bases from V and 5 from J, leaving 5 bases between them. The CDR3 DNA sequence: TGTGCCAGCAGTTGGGTTGAGACCCAGTACTTC. Its translation is CASSWVETQYF.

The chain is built from TRBV2 and TRBJ2-2; unclear D gene. The CDR3 runs 12 residues. The V gene's germline CDR1 is SNHLY and CDR2 FYNNEI. Trimming removed 8 bases from V and 3 bases from J, with 7 bases in between. Written as DNA, the CDR3 is TGTGCCAGCGGGTCTTACACCGGGGAGCTGTTTTTT. Its translation: CASGSYTGELFF.

The rearrangement joins TRBV27 to TRBJ1-1; TRBD1 agrees at 8 bases. Germline V gene sequence: CDR1 MNHEY, CDR2 SMNVEV (reference sequence). Trimming took 5 bases from V and 5 from J; bases not matched to a gene: 7. This CDR3 region has 14 residues. The CDR3 bases are TGTGCCAGCAGTACCAAAACAGGGGGTACTGAAGCTTTCTTT. This sequence encodes CASSTKTGGTEAFF.

The count of this clonotype is one. J is TRBJ2-7 and V is TRBV12-5; TRBD1 matches at 9 bases. V trimming: 1 base; J trimming: 2 bases; junction bases outside the gene matches: 9. This CDR3 spans 17 amino acids. Germline V gives CDR1 LGHNT, CDR2 FRNRAP. The CDR3 DNA sequence: TGTGCTAGTGGTTTGGGTGTCCGGGACAGGGATCCCTACGAGCAGTACTTC. This codes for CASGLGVRDRDPYEQYF.

This clonotype was detected a few times. The J gene is TRBJ1-1, the V gene TRBV27; TRBD1 matches 11 bases. Germline CDR1 and CDR2: MNHEY and SMNVEV (reference sequence). The V and J ends lost 5 bases and 3 bases, in that order; junction bases with no gene match: 11. This CDR3 comprises 17 residues. The CDR3 region has the DNA TGTGCCAGCAGTCACCCGGGACAGGGGGGAGCGGACACTGAAGCTTTCTTT. Its translation is CASSHPGQGGADTEAFF.